The text below deals with one T cell receptor (beta chain). The antigen is undetermined. Deletions cut 4 bases from V and 0 bases from J, with 18 bases between. The CDR3 has 17 amino acids. Germline loops: CDR1 MNHEY, CDR2 SVGAGI. Time point given: late sampling 161 to 241 days after vaccination in three convalescent patients. Treatment: 10-day PBMC culture with coronavirus spike peptide pools or control peptides (ViraFEST assay). Under the ViraFEST approach, antigen-specific T cells were expanded with peptide pools and TCRs subsequently sequenced. A few million PBMCs per well were cultured with 7.5 to 10 IU/ml IL-2 and roughly 10 ug/ml peptide pools. The sample originates from a study of vaccination and CD4 T cells after COVID-19. General study findings and limits: It was found that, in convalescent patients, 304 of 307 vaccine-specific clones were spike mono-reactive.

With the Oncomine TCR Beta short-read assay, DNA from cultured CD4+ T cells was sequenced. One entry per CDR3 protein results from TCRdb running MiXCR on the PCR reads. The table has approximately 23,000 distinct CDR3 sequences, roughly two fifths seen once. The J gene is TRBJ2-5, the V gene TRBV6-5; possible D gene TRBD2, 6 bases. The TCR originated in a human donor who had recovered from COVID-19. The sample in question was CD4+ T cells from blood, cultured in vitro, obtained about 7 months after SARS-CoV-2 vaccination. CDR3 nucleotides: TGTGCCAGCAGTTCGGGACTTGGGGCGGTGTACCAAGAGACCCAGTACTTC. It is translated as CASSSGLGAVYQETQYF.